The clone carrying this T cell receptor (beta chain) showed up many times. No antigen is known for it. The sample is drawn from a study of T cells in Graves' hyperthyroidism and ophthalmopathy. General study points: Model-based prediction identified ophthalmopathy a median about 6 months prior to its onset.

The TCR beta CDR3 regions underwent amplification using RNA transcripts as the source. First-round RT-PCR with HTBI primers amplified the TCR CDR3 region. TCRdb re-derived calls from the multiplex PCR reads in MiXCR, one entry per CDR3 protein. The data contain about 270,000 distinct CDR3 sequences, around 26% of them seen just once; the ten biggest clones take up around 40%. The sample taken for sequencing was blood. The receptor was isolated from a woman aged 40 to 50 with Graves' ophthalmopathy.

CDR3 sequence reads: CASSRGQGREQYF. The CDR3 nucleotides read TGTGCCAGCAGCCGCGGACAGGGTCGCGAGCAGTACTTC. V is TRBV11-1 and J is TRBJ2-7; 8 bases are shared with TRBD1. V dropped 5 bases and J dropped 6; count of bases not matched to a gene: 6. CDR3 length equals 13 residues. Germline loops: CDR1 SGHAT, CDR2 FQDESV (reference sequence). Combining the CDR3 with reference TRBV11-1 and TRBJ2-7 gives the whole variable domain EAEVAQSPRYKITEKSQAVAFWCDPISGHATLYWYRQILGQGPELLVQFQDESVVDDSQLPKDRFSAERLKGVDSTLKIQPAELGDSAMYLCASSRGQGREQYFGPGTRLTVT.